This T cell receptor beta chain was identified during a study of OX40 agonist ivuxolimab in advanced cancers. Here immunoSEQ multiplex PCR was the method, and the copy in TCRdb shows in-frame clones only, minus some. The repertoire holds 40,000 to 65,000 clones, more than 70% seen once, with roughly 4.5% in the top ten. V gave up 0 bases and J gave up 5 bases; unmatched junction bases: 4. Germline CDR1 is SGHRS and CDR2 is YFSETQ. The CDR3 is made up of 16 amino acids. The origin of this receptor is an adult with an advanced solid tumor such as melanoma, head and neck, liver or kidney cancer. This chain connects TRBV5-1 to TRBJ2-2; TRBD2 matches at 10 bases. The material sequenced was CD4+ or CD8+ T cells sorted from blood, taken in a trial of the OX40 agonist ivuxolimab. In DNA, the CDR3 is TGCGCCAGCAGCTTGGGGCCTAGCGGGAGTACCGGGGAGCTGTTTTTT. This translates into CASSLGPSGSTGELFF.